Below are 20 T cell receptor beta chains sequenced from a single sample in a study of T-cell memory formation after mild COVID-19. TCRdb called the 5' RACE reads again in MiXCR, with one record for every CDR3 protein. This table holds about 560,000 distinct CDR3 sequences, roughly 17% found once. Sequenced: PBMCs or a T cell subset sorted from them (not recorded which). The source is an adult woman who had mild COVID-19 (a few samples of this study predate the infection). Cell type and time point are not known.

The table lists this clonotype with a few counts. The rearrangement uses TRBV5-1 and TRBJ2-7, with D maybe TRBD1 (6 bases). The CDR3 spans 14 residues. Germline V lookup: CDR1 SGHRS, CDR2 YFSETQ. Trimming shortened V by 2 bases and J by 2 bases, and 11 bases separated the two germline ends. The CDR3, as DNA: TGCGCCAGCAGCTTTCAGGGGTCAACCTACGAGCAGTACTTC. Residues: CASSFQGSTYEQYF.

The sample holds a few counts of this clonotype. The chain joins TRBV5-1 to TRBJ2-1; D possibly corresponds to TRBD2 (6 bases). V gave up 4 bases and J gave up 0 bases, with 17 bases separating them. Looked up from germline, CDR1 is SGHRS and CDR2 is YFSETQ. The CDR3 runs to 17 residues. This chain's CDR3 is CASSIRTTLSSYNEQFF. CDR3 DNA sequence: TGCGCCAGCAGCATACGGACTACCCTGAGCTCCTACAATGAGCAGTTCTTC.

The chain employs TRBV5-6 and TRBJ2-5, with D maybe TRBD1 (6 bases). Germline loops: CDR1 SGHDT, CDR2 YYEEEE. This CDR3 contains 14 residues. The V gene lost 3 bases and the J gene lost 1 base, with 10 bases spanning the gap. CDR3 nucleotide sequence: TGTGCCAGCAGCTCAGGGGCGTTCCAAGAGACCCAGTACTTC. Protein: CASSSGAFQETQYF.

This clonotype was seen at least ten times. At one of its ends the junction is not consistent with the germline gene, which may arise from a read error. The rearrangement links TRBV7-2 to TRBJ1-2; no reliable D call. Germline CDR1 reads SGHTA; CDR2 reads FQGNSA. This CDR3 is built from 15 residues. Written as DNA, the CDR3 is TGTGCCAGCAGCGTAGCCCCGGGTCCTAACTATGGCTACACCTTC. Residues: CASSVAPGPNYGYTF.

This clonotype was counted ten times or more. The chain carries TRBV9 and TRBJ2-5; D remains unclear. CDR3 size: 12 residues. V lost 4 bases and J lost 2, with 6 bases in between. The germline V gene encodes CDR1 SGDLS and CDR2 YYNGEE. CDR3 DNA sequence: TGTGCCAGCAGCAGAAATCAAGAGACCCAGTACTTC. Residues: CASSRNQETQYF.

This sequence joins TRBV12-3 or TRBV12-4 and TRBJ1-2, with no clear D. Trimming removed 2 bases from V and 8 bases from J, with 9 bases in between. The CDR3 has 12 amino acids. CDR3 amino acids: CASSLYERGYTF. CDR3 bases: TGTGCCAGCAGTTTATACGAGAGAGGCTACACCTTC.

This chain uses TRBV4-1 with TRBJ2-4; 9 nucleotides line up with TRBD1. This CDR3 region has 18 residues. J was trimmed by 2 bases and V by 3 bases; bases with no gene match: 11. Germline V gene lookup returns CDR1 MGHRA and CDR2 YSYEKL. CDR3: CASSHQPRDRDPKNIQYF. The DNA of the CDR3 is TGCGCCAGCAGCCACCAACCTAGGGACAGGGATCCCAAAAACATTCAGTACTTC.

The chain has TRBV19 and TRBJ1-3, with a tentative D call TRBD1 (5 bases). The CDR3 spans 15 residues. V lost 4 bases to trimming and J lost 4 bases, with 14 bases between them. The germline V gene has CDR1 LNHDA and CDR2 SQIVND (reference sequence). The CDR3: CASSRQWLAGNTIYF. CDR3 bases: TGTGCCAGTAGTAGACAGTGGTTAGCGGGAAACACCATATATTTT.

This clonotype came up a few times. The CDR3 region has the DNA TGTGCCAGCAGCGTAGACAGGGGACCTGGAAACACCATATATTTT. This encodes CASSVDRGPGNTIYF. The genes are TRBV9 and TRBJ1-3; 7 nucleotides agree with TRBD1. This CDR3 comprises 15 residues. Germline loops: CDR1 SGDLS, CDR2 YYNGEE. J was trimmed by 2 bases and V by 0 bases; bases with no gene match: 2.

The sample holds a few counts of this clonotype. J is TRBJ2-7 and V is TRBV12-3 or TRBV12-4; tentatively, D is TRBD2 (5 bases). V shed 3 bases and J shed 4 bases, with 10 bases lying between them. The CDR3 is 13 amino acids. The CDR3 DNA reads TGTGCCAGCAGTTTTGAGGACTTTTACGAGCAGTACTTC. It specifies CASSFEDFYEQYF.

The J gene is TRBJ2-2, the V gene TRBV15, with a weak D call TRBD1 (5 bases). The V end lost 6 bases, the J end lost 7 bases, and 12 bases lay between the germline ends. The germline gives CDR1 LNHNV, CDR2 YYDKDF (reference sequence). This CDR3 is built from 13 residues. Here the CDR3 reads CATRGAFFGELFF. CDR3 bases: TGTGCCACCAGAGGGGCTTTCTTCGGGGAGCTGTTTTTT.

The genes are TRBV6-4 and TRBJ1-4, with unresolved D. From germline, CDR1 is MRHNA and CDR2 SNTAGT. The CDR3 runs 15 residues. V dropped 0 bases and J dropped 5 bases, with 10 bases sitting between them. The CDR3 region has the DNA TGTGCCAGCAGTGACTCCCCGGAGGCCAATGAAAAACTGTTTTTT. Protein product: CASSDSPEANEKLFF.

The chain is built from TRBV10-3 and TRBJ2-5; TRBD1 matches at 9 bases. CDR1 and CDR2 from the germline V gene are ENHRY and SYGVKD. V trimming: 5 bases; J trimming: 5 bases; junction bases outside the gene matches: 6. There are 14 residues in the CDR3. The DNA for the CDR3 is TGTGCCATCAGTCCCACAGGGGGCATTGAGACCCAGTACTTC. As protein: CAISPTGGIETQYF.

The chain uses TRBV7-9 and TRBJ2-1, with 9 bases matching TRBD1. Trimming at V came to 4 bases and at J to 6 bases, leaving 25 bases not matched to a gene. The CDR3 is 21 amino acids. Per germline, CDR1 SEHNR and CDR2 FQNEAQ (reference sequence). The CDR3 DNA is TGTGCCAGCAGCTCGACAAGGGTCCGGGACAGGGTTGGTCCAAATGTCAATGAGCAGTTCTTC. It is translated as CASSSTRVRDRVGPNVNEQFF. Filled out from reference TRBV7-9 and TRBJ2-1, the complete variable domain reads DTGVSQNPRHKITKRGQNVTFRCDPISEHNRLYWYRQTLGQGPEFLTYFQNEAQLEKSRLLSDRFSAERPKGSFSTLEIQRTEQGDSAMYLCASSSTRVRDRVGPNVNEQFFGPGTRLTVL.

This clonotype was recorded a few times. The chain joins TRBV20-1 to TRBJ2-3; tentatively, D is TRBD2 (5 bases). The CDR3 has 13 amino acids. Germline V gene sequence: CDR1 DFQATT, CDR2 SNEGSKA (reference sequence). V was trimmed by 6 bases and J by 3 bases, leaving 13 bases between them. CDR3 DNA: TGCAGTGCAAAGTCCGGGGTGACAGATACGCAGTATTTT. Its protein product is CSAKSGVTDTQYF.

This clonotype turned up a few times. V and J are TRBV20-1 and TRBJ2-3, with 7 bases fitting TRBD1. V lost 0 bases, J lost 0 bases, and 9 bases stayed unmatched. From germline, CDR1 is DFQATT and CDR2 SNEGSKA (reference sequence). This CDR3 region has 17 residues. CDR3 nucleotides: TGCAGTGCTAGAGATCTTCAGGGGGTAACTAGCACAGATACGCAGTATTTT. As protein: CSARDLQGVTSTDTQYF.

In DNA form, the CDR3 reads TGTGCCACCAGTGATCCCCTGTCCGCGGATGTCAATCAGCCCCAGCATTTT. Translation gives CATSDPLSADVNQPQHF. The chain combines TRBV24-1 with TRBJ1-5; no firm D call. This CDR3 contains 17 residues. V was pared by 3 bases and J by 3 bases, with 17 bases between. Germline V gene sequence: CDR1 KGHDR, CDR2 SFDVKD.

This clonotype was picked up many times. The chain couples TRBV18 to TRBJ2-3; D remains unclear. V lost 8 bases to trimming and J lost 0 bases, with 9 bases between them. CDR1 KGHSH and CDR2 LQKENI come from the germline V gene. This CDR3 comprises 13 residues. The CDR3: CASSPPSTDTQYF. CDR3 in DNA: TGTGCCAGCAGCCCCCCTAGCACAGATACGCAGTATTTT.

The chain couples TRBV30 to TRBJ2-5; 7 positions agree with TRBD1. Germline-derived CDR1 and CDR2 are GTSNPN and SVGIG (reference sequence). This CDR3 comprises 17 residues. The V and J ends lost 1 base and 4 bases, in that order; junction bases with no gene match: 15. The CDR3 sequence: CAWSGVEGALVGETQYF. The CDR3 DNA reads TGTGCCTGGAGTGGTGTAGAGGGGGCCTTAGTGGGAGAGACCCAGTACTTC.

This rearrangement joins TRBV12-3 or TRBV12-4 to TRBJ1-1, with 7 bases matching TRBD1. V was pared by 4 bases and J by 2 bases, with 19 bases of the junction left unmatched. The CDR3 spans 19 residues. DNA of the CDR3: TGTGCCAGCAGTTCCCCGATCCGGGACAGAGGAAATGCAAACACTGAAGCTTTCTTT. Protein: CASSSPIRDRGNANTEAFF.